The 4 T cell receptor beta chains below come from one sample, sequenced in a study of blood T cells in healthy people across ages. Using a J-beta primer mix together with a sample-barcoded 5' primer, a second PCR was run for roughly 6 to 12 cycles. TCRdb processed the 5' RACE reads anew with MiXCR; each CDR3 protein has one entry. The sample yields about 780,000 distinct CDR3 sequences, 46% seen once. Specimen: blood. The source of these receptors is a man older than 75 in good health.

This chain uses TRBV6-5 with TRBJ1-5; D not resolved. V was pared by 2 bases and J by 4 bases, with 6 bases between. Germline CDR1 reads MNHEY; CDR2 reads SVGAGI. This CDR3 comprises 13 residues. CDR3 region: CASSYMENQPQHF. CDR3 DNA: TGTGCCAGCAGTTACATGGAGAATCAGCCCCAGCATTTT.

V is TRBV5-1 and J is TRBJ2-5, with 7 bases matching TRBD2. Losses at the gene ends were 2 bases for V and 3 bases for J; bases not matched to a gene: 7. The CDR3 is 15 residues long. Germline V gene sequence: CDR1 SGHRS, CDR2 YFSETQ. CDR3 sequence: CASSLARLAEETQYF. The CDR3 nucleotides read TGCGCCAGCAGCTTAGCGCGGCTAGCGGAAGAGACCCAGTACTTC. Together with reference TRBV5-1 and TRBJ2-5, the CDR3 gives the full variable domain: KAGVTQTPRYLIKTRGQQVTLSCSPISGHRSVSWYQQTPGQGLQFLFEYFSETQRNKGNFPGRFSGRQFSNSRSEMNVSTLELGDSALYLCASSLARLAEETQYFGPGTRLLVL.

This clonotype was detected a few times. The chain joins TRBV7-3 to TRBJ1-6; D is ambiguous. This CDR3 spans 14 amino acids. Germline CDR1 reads SGHTA; CDR2 reads FQGTGA. Trimming removed 5 bases at V and 4 bases at J, with 9 bases between. Here the CDR3 reads CASSVDGYNSPLHF. CDR3 nucleotides: TGTGCCAGCAGCGTAGATGGATATAATTCACCCCTCCACTTT.

In nucleotides, the CDR3 is TGTGCCAGCAGCTTACTTCGGACAGGAGGGGATACGCAGTATTTT. It encodes CASSLLRTGGDTQYF. This sequence joins TRBV7-9 and TRBJ2-3; weak D call: TRBD1 (7 bases). This CDR3 has 15 amino acids. CDR1 is SEHNR and CDR2 is FQNEAQ in the germline V gene (reference sequence). The V and J ends lost 2 bases and 6 bases respectively, with 15 bases between them.